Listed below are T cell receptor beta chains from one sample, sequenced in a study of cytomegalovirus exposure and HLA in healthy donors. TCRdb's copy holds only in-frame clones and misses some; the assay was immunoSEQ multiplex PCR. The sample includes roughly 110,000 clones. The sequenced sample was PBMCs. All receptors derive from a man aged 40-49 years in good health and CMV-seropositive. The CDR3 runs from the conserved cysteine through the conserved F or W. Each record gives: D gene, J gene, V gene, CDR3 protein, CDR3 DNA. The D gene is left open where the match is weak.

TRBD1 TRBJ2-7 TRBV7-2 CASSSRGQGQGKHEQYF TGTGCCAGCAGCTCGCGGGGTCAGGGACAGGGCAAGCACGAGCAGTACTTC
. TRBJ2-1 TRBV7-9 CASSLTGIRNEQFF TGTGCCAGCAGCTTAACCGGGATAAGGAATGAGCAGTTCTTC
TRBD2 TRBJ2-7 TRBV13 CASSPGGVSTYEQYF TGTGCCAGCAGCCCGGGGGGGGTTAGTACCTACGAGCAGTACTTC
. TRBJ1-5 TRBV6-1 CASSEGVGGNQPQHF TGTGCCAGCAGTGAAGGGGTGGGAGGGAATCAGCCCCAGCATTTT
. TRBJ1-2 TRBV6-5 CASRLDTNYGYTF TGTGCCAGCAGATTGGACACGAACTATGGCTACACCTTC
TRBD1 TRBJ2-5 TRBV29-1 CSVAGTASDQETQYF TGCAGCGTCGCCGGGACAGCGAGTGACCAAGAGACCCAGTACTTC
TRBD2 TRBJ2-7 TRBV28 CASSSTWTSGVQEQYF TGTGCCAGCAGCTCCACCTGGACTAGCGGGGTCCAGGAGCAGTACTTC
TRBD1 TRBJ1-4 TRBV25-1 CASSPSRPGQGGEKLFF TGTGCCAGCAGTCCTTCTAGACCGGGACAGGGTGGTGAAAAACTGTTTTTT
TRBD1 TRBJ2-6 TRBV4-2 CASSQEVTGGAGANVLTF TGTGCCAGCAGCCAAGAAGTCACAGGGGGCGCTGGGGCCAACGTCCTGACTTTC
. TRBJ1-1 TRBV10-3 CAISPGTGVEAFF TGTGCCATCAGTCCCGGGACGGGAGTTGAAGCTTTCTTT
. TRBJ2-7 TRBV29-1 CSASRSGSYEQYF TGCAGCGCGTCACGCTCGGGGTCATACGAGCAGTACTTC
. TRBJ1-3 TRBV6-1 CASSGRQGVGNTIYF TGTGCCAGCAGCGGAAGGCAGGGCGTCGGAAACACCATATATTTT
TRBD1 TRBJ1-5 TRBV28 CASSFVGDRDVRSNQPQHF TGTGCCAGCAGTTTCGTTGGGGACAGGGACGTAAGAAGCAATCAGCCCCAGCATTTT
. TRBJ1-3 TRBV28 CASVSSGNTIYF TGTGCGTCGGTTAGCTCTGGAAACACCATATATTTT
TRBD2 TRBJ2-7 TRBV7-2 CASSSRRAGAPSYEQYF TGTGCCAGCAGCTCCCGGCGGGCGGGAGCCCCATCCTACGAGCAGTACTTC
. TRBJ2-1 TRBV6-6 CASSYSGENEQFF TGTGCCAGCAGTTACTCAGGAGAGAATGAGCAGTTCTTC
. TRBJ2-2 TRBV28 CASSFSRLATNTGELFF TGTGCCAGCAGTTTTTCCCGACTCGCAACGAACACCGGGGAGCTGTTTTTT
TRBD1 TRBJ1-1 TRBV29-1 CSARTTGVYTEAFF TGCAGCGCCAGGACGACAGGGGTTTACACTGAAGCTTTCTTT
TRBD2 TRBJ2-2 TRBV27 CASSLTSGSAGELFF TGTGCCAGCAGTTTGACTAGCGGGAGCGCCGGGGAGCTGTTTTTT
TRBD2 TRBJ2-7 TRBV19 CASKGLAGYEQYF TGTGCCAGTAAAGGACTAGCGGGTTACGAGCAGTACTTC
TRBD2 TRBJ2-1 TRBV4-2 CASSRHANLGLAGGGSYNEQFF TGTGCCAGCAGCCGACACGCCAACTTAGGACTAGCGGGAGGGGGGTCCTACAATGAGCAGTTCTTC
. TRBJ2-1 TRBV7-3 CASSLTGSYNEQFF TGTGCCAGCAGCCTGACTGGTTCCTACAATGAGCAGTTCTTC
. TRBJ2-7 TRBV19 CASSNGGTLYEQYF TGTGCCAGTAGTAACGGAGGGACTCTCTACGAGCAGTACTTC
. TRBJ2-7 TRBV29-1 CSVEAPGQTPYEQYF TGCAGCGTTGAAGCTCCAGGACAGACTCCCTACGAGCAGTACTTC
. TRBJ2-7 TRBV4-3 CASSQGSAEQAGYEQYF TGCGCCAGCAGCCAAGGGTCCGCGGAACAGGCAGGGTACGAGCAGTACTTC
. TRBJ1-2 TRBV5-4 CASSLEEGRETF TGTGCCAGCAGCTTGGAGGAGGGGCGGGAGACCTTC
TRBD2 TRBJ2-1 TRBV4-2 CASSQGTTSGSMVNEQFF TGTGCCAGCAGCCAAGGTACGACTAGCGGGAGCATGGTGAATGAGCAGTTCTTC
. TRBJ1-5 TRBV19 CASSYEGNQPQHF TGTGCCAGTAGTTATGAGGGCAATCAGCCCCAGCATTTT
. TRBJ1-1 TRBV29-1 CSVSMTLNTEAFF TGCAGCGTTTCAATGACTCTGAACACTGAAGCTTTCTTT
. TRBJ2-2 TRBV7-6 CASSLGPAQGGNTGELFF TGTGCCAGCAGCTTAGGGCCCGCCCAGGGGGGCAACACCGGGGAGCTGTTTTTT
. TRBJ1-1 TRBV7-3 CASSLQANTEAFF TGTGCCAGCAGCTTACAGGCCAACACTGAAGCTTTCTTT
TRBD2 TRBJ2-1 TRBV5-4 CASSSGLAGVGDEQFF TGTGCCAGCAGCTCGGGACTAGCGGGAGTTGGCGATGAGCAGTTCTTC
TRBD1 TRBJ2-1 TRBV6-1 CASRGRQGDYNEQFF TGTGCCAGCAGAGGACGACAGGGAGACTACAATGAGCAGTTCTTC
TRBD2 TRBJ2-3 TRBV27 CASRRGLADSTDTQYF TGTGCCAGCCGACGGGGACTAGCGGATAGCACAGATACGCAGTATTTT
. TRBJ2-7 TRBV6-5 CASRSTELSYEQYF TGTGCCAGCAGGTCGACAGAACTCTCCTACGAGCAGTACTTC
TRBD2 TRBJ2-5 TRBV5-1 CASRKGTSATQETQYF TGCGCCAGCAGAAAGGGGACTAGCGCCACACAAGAGACCCAGTACTTC
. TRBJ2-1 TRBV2 CASSEEATVAQFF TGTGCCAGCAGTGAGGAGGCTACCGTTGCGCAGTTCTTC
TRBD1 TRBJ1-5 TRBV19 CASSLKLTGTASNQPQHF TGTGCCAGTAGTCTTAAATTAACCGGGACAGCTAGCAATCAGCCCCAGCATTTT
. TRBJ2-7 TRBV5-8 CASSLRSASYEQYF TGTGCCAGCAGCTTGAGGTCAGCGTCCTACGAGCAGTACTTC
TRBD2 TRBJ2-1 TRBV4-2 CASSLGTSGSLNEQFF TGTGCCAGCAGCCTAGGGACTAGCGGGAGCCTAAATGAGCAGTTCTTC
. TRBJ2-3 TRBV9 CASSPGGTVDTQYF TGTGCCAGCAGCCCCGGGGGAACTGTGGATACGCAGTATTTT
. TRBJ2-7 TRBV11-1 CASSSGLVYEQYF TGTGCCAGCAGCTCGGGACTGGTTTACGAGCAGTACTTC
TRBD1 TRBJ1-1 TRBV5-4 CASSYTTGLNTEAFF TGTGCCAGCAGCTATACGACAGGGCTGAACACTGAAGCTTTCTTT
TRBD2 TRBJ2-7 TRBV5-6 CASSLMVWLTGGLRYEQYF TGTGCCAGCAGCTTGATGGTTTGGTTGACGGGAGGTTTGCGATACGAGCAGTACTTC
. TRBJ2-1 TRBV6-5 CATSSYNEQFF TGTGCCACGAGCTCCTACAATGAGCAGTTCTTC
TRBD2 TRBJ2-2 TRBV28 CASSFGGAGTGELFF TGTGCCAGCAGTTTCGGGGGGGCTGGCACCGGGGAGCTGTTTTTT
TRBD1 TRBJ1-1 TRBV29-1 CSVVLGQLNTEAFF TGCAGCGTTGTGCTGGGACAGCTGAACACTGAAGCTTTCTTT
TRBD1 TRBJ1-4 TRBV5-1 CASSPSPGTGTVTEKLFF TGCGCCAGCAGCCCAAGTCCCGGGACAGGGACTGTAACCGAAAAACTGTTTTTT
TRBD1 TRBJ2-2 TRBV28 CASRGQPNTGELFF TGTGCCAGCAGGGGACAGCCGAACACCGGGGAGCTGTTTTTT
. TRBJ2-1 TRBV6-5 CASSLPGNEQFF TGTGCCAGCAGTCTTCCAGGGAATGAGCAGTTCTTC
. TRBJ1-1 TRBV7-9 CASSLARSMARSDTEAFF TGTGCCAGCAGCTTAGCCCGATCGATGGCGCGGTCCGACACTGAAGCTTTCTTT
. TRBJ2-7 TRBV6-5 CASTMGSGSEQYF TGTGCCAGCACCATGGGAAGCGGTTCCGAGCAGTACTTC